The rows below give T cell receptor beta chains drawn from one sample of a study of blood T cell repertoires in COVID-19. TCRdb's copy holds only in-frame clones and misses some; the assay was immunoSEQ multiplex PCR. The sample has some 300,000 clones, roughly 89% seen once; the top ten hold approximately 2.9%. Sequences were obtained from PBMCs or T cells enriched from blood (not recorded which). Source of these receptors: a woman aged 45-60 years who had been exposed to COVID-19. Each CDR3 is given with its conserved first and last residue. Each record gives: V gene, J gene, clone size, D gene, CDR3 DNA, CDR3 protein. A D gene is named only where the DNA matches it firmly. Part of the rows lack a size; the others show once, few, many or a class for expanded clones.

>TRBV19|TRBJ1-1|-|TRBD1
TGTGCCAGTAGTATAGTAACAGGGGGCACTGAAGCTTTCTTT
CASSIVTGGTEAFF
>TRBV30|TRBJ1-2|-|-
TGTGCCTGGATGGAGCTCCCCGACTATGGCTACACCTTC
CAWMELPDYGYTF
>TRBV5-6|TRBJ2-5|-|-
TGTGCCAGCAGCTTGGGAGACTTCCAAGAGACCCAGTACTTC
CASSLGDFQETQYF
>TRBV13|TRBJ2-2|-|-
TGTGCCAGCAGCCCCCTGGACAAGCCTAATGCCGGGGAGCTGTTTTTT
CASSPLDKPNAGELFF
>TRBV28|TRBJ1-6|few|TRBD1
TGTGCCACTAGACAGGGGGCTGGCTCACCCCTCCACTTT
CATRQGAGSPLHF
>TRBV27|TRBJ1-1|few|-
TGTGCCAGCAGTTTAGGGCAGGGGAATAGTTACACTGAAGCTTTCTTT
CASSLGQGNSYTEAFF
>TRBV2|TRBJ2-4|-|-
TGTGCCAGCACCCAAGGGGGAAGCAAAAACATTCAGTACTTC
CASTQGGSKNIQYF
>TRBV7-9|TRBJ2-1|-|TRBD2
TGTGCCAGCAGCTTAGCTCTAGCGGGGGCCTACAATGAGCAGTTCTTC
CASSLALAGAYNEQFF
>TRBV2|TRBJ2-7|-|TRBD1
TGTGCCAGCAGTGAGACAGGGACGGGCTACGAGCAGTACTTC
CASSETGTGYEQYF
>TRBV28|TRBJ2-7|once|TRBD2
TGTGCCAGCAGTTTAGCGGGACTAAGCGAGCAGTACTTC
CASSLAGLSEQYF
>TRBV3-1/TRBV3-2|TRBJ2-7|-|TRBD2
TGTGCCAGCAGCCTAGCGGGGGGGCCCCACGAGCAGTACTTC
CASSLAGGPHEQYF
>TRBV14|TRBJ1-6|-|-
TGTGCCAGCGCAGCCGGGAATCATTCACCCCTCCACTTT
CASAAGNHSPLHF
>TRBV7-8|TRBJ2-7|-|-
TGTGCCAGCAGCTCACCGACTAGGAGCCACGAGCAGTACTTC
CASSSPTRSHEQYF
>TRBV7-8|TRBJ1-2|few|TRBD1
TGTGCCAGCAGCTCCCGGGACAGGGGAGGTGACTATGGCTACACCTTC
CASSSRDRGGDYGYTF
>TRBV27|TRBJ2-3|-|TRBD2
TGTGCCAGCAGCACCCACGGGGGGGCTGGCACAGATACGCAGTATTTT
CASSTHGGAGTDTQYF
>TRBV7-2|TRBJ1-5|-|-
TGTGCCAGCAGCTTAGACAAATTTCAGCCCCAGCATTTT
CASSLDKFQPQHF
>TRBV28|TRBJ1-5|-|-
TGTGCCAGCAGTTTTCTAGGAACTCAGCCCCAGCATTTT
CASSFLGTQPQHF
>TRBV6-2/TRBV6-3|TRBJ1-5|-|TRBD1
TGTGCCAGCAGTTCGACAGGGATGAATCAGCCCCAGCATTTT
CASSSTGMNQPQHF
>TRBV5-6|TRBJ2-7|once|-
TGTGCCAGCACCCTCTGGGGCGGCGAGCAGTACTTC
CASTLWGGEQYF
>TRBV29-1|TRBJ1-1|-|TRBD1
TGCAGCGTTGGTGGTGGGAAGCAGGGGGCCCTCATGAACACTGAAGCTTTCTTT
CSVGGGKQGALMNTEAFF
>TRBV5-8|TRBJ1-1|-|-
TGTGCCAGCAGCTTGGTGGGCGCAGGGCGCACTGAAGCTTTCTTT
CASSLVGAGRTEAFF
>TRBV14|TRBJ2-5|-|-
TGTGCCAGCAGCCATACGTGGCGGGGAGAGACCCAGTACTTC
CASSHTWRGETQYF
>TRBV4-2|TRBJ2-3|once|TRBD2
TGTGCCAGCAGCCGCACGATGCTCCTAGCGGGGGGCCTCACAGATACGCAGTATTTT
CASSRTMLLAGGLTDTQYF
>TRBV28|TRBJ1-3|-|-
TGTGCCAGCAGTTTATTGGCAGCCAGGCCTGGAAACACCATATATTTT
CASSLLAARPGNTIYF
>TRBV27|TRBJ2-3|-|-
TGTGCCAGCAGCCACCAAGGGGGGGGTCTCGGCGCAGATACGCAGTATTTT
CASSHQGGGLGADTQYF